These T cell receptor beta chains were read from a single sample in a study of blood T cell repertoires in COVID-19. Here immunoSEQ multiplex PCR was the method, and the copy in TCRdb shows in-frame clones only, minus some. This sample has approximately 150,000 clones; around nine tenths occur once, and the top ten carry around 5%. The specimen sequenced was peripheral blood. The receptors shown here come from a human donor in a cohort sampled during active COVID-19. The CDR3 runs from the conserved cysteine through the conserved F or W. Each record gives: clone size, V gene, J gene, D gene, CDR3 protein, CDR3 DNA. D genes are given only for firm matches. Clone size is not always given. Where it is, it says once, few, many or a class for expanded clones.

clone size: NA; V gene: TRBV2; J gene: TRBJ1-2; D gene: TRBD1; CDR3 protein: CASSNRDRAYGYTF; CDR3 DNA: TGTGCCAGCAGCAACCGGGACAGAGCGTATGGCTACACCTTC
clone size: NA; V gene: TRBV5-8; J gene: TRBJ1-1; D gene: NA; CDR3 protein: CASRRDQGSNTEAFF; CDR3 DNA: TGTGCCAGCAGACGAGATCAGGGCTCAAACACTGAAGCTTTCTTT
clone size: NA; V gene: TRBV13; J gene: TRBJ2-7; D gene: TRBD2; CDR3 protein: CASSSHLRTGPGGEQYF; CDR3 DNA: TGTGCCAGCAGCTCACACCTTCGCACAGGTCCGGGGGGAGAGCAGTACTTC
clone size: NA; V gene: TRBV5-6; J gene: TRBJ2-3; D gene: TRBD2; CDR3 protein: CASSLDWTSGIPDTQYF; CDR3 DNA: TGTGCCAGCAGCTTGGACTGGACTAGCGGGATTCCAGATACGCAGTATTTT
clone size: NA; V gene: TRBV7-2; J gene: TRBJ1-6; D gene: NA; CDR3 protein: CASSLGTDNSPLHF; CDR3 DNA: TGTGCCAGCAGCTTAGGGACAGATAATTCACCCCTCCACTTT
clone size: NA; V gene: TRBV21-1; J gene: TRBJ1-3; D gene: NA; CDR3 protein: CASSKAPGEPGNTIYF; CDR3 DNA: TGTGCCAGCAGCAAAGCGCCCGGGGAGCCTGGAAACACCATATATTTT
clone size: NA; V gene: TRBV28; J gene: TRBJ1-1; D gene: TRBD1; CDR3 protein: CASNRWDRVVAFF; CDR3 DNA: TGTGCCAGCAACCGTTGGGACAGGGTTGTAGCTTTCTTT
clone size: NA; V gene: TRBV9; J gene: TRBJ1-3; D gene: NA; CDR3 protein: CASSVQGSSGNTIYF; CDR3 DNA: TGTGCCAGCAGCGTACAGGGAAGCTCTGGAAACACCATATATTTT
clone size: NA; V gene: TRBV11-3; J gene: TRBJ2-6; D gene: TRBD1; CDR3 protein: CASSSTGAGANVLTF; CDR3 DNA: TGTGCCAGCAGCTCAACAGGGGCTGGGGCCAACGTCCTGACTTTC
clone size: NA; V gene: TRBV3-1/TRBV3-2; J gene: TRBJ2-7; D gene: NA; CDR3 protein: CASSPRSGGDAYEQYF; CDR3 DNA: TGTGCCAGCAGCCCTAGATCTGGAGGGGACGCCTACGAGCAGTACTTC
clone size: NA; V gene: TRBV28; J gene: TRBJ2-7; D gene: TRBD1; CDR3 protein: CASRPTGTGGYEQYF; CDR3 DNA: TGTGCCAGCAGACCTACCGGGACAGGGGGCTACGAGCAGTACTTC
clone size: NA; V gene: TRBV30; J gene: TRBJ2-7; D gene: NA; CDR3 protein: CASGGPNPYEQYF; CDR3 DNA: TGTGCCTCCGGGGGGCCAAACCCCTACGAGCAGTACTTC
clone size: NA; V gene: TRBV6-2/TRBV6-3; J gene: TRBJ2-7; D gene: TRBD2; CDR3 protein: CASSYGLAGLGVNEQYF; CDR3 DNA: TGTGCCAGCAGTTACGGACTAGCGGGACTGGGGGTGAACGAGCAGTACTTC
clone size: NA; V gene: TRBV7-9; J gene: TRBJ2-7; D gene: TRBD1; CDR3 protein: CASSMGQGAYEQYF; CDR3 DNA: TGTGCCAGCAGCATGGGACAGGGGGCCTACGAGCAGTACTTC
clone size: once; V gene: TRBV6-2/TRBV6-3; J gene: TRBJ2-7; D gene: NA; CDR3 protein: CASSYGTPSYEQYF; CDR3 DNA: TGTGCCAGCAGTTATGGGACTCCCTCCTACGAGCAGTACTTC
clone size: NA; V gene: TRBV13; J gene: TRBJ2-5; D gene: NA; CDR3 protein: CASSLQGSQETQYF; CDR3 DNA: TGTGCCAGCAGCCTCCAGGGGAGTCAAGAGACCCAGTACTTC
clone size: NA; V gene: TRBV9; J gene: TRBJ2-7; D gene: NA; CDR3 protein: CASSVADSPYEQYF; CDR3 DNA: TGTGCCAGCAGCGTAGCTGATAGCCCCTACGAGCAGTACTTC
clone size: NA; V gene: TRBV21-1; J gene: TRBJ2-3; D gene: NA; CDR3 protein: CASTNQRGALWYCGTDTQYF; CDR3 DNA: TGTGCCAGCACCAACCAACGGGGGGCGCTCTGGTACTGTGGCACAGATACGCAGTATTTT
clone size: NA; V gene: TRBV27; J gene: TRBJ2-3; D gene: TRBD2; CDR3 protein: CASSPRLAPNLGGTDTQYF; CDR3 DNA: TGTGCCAGCAGCCCTAGACTAGCGCCTAATTTGGGGGGCACAGATACGCAGTATTTT
clone size: once; V gene: TRBV5-6; J gene: TRBJ2-5; D gene: NA; CDR3 protein: CASSLEGHLQETQYF; CDR3 DNA: TGTGCCAGCAGCTTGGAGGGACACCTACAAGAGACCCAGTACTTC
clone size: NA; V gene: TRBV19; J gene: TRBJ2-1; D gene: NA; CDR3 protein: CASMASFSYNEQFF; CDR3 DNA: TGTGCCAGTATGGCTAGCTTCTCCTACAATGAGCAGTTCTTC
clone size: NA; V gene: TRBV28; J gene: TRBJ1-2; D gene: NA; CDR3 protein: CASVWGREFNYGYTF; CDR3 DNA: TGTGCCAGCGTCTGGGGGCGGGAGTTTAACTATGGCTACACCTTC
clone size: NA; V gene: TRBV18; J gene: TRBJ2-1; D gene: TRBD2; CDR3 protein: CASFSGSLDNEQFF; CDR3 DNA: TGTGCCAGCTTTAGCGGGAGCCTCGACAATGAGCAGTTCTTC
clone size: NA; V gene: TRBV5-1; J gene: TRBJ1-2; D gene: TRBD1; CDR3 protein: CASSLDRGAGGYTF; CDR3 DNA: TGCGCCAGCAGCTTGGACAGGGGCGCCGGTGGCTACACCTTC
clone size: NA; V gene: TRBV12-3/TRBV12-4; J gene: TRBJ1-5; D gene: NA; CDR3 protein: CASSLGLNQPQHF; CDR3 DNA: TGTGCCAGCAGTTTAGGGCTGAATCAGCCCCAGCATTTT
clone size: NA; V gene: TRBV11-3; J gene: TRBJ2-1; D gene: TRBD1; CDR3 protein: CASSLVGTVYNEQFF; CDR3 DNA: TGTGCCAGCAGCTTAGTTGGGACAGTTTACAATGAGCAGTTCTTC
clone size: NA; V gene: TRBV28; J gene: TRBJ1-2; D gene: NA; CDR3 protein: CASSLLRTVYGYTF; CDR3 DNA: TGTGCCAGCAGTTTATTACGGACAGTCTATGGCTACACCTTC
clone size: NA; V gene: TRBV24-1; J gene: TRBJ2-3; D gene: NA; CDR3 protein: CATGASGTDTQYF; CDR3 DNA: TGTGCCACCGGGGCTAGCGGCACAGATACGCAGTATTTT
clone size: NA; V gene: TRBV24-1; J gene: TRBJ2-1; D gene: NA; CDR3 protein: CATSDLGRGYNEQFF; CDR3 DNA: TGTGCCACCAGTGATTTAGGGCGAGGGTACAATGAGCAGTTCTTC
clone size: once; V gene: TRBV6-4; J gene: TRBJ1-4; D gene: TRBD1; CDR3 protein: CASSPSRDRGEKLFF; CDR3 DNA: TGTGCCAGCAGTCCGTCCCGGGACAGGGGTGAAAAACTGTTTTTT
clone size: NA; V gene: TRBV10-3; J gene: TRBJ1-5; D gene: NA; CDR3 protein: CAISESSSNQPQHF; CDR3 DNA: TGTGCCATCAGTGAGTCGAGTAGCAATCAGCCCCAGCATTTT
clone size: NA; V gene: TRBV7-9; J gene: TRBJ2-7; D gene: TRBD1; CDR3 protein: CASSWRTGNEQYF; CDR3 DNA: TGTGCCAGCAGCTGGAGGACAGGGAACGAGCAGTACTTC
clone size: NA; V gene: TRBV11-3; J gene: TRBJ2-5; D gene: NA; CDR3 protein: CASSSLSPGETQYF; CDR3 DNA: TGTGCCAGCAGCTCCCTTAGCCCTGGGGAGACCCAGTACTTC
clone size: NA; V gene: TRBV18; J gene: TRBJ2-1; D gene: TRBD1; CDR3 protein: CASSQGQGLGEQFF; CDR3 DNA: TGTGCCAGCTCCCAGGGACAGGGTCTCGGTGAGCAGTTCTTC
clone size: few; V gene: TRBV10-3; J gene: TRBJ2-1; D gene: NA; CDR3 protein: CAISEGATRNEQFF; CDR3 DNA: TGTGCCATCAGTGAGGGGGCTACGCGGAATGAGCAGTTCTTC
clone size: NA; V gene: TRBV7-2; J gene: TRBJ1-1; D gene: NA; CDR3 protein: CASKGGRDRGEAFF; CDR3 DNA: TGTGCCAGCAAAGGGGGGAGGGATAGAGGTGAAGCTTTCTTT
clone size: once; V gene: TRBV18; J gene: TRBJ2-7; D gene: TRBD1; CDR3 protein: CASSPDTGGGSYEQYF; CDR3 DNA: TGTGCCAGCTCACCTGATACAGGGGGAGGATCCTACGAGCAGTACTTC
clone size: NA; V gene: TRBV29-1; J gene: TRBJ2-2; D gene: TRBD2; CDR3 protein: CSVLTLAGANTGELFF; CDR3 DNA: TGCAGCGTCCTAACCTTAGCGGGGGCGAACACCGGGGAGCTGTTTTTT
clone size: NA; V gene: TRBV10-3; J gene: TRBJ2-7; D gene: TRBD1; CDR3 protein: CAISETGTGVPYEQYF; CDR3 DNA: TGTGCCATCAGTGAGACCGGGACAGGGGTCCCCTACGAGCAGTACTTC
clone size: NA; V gene: TRBV6-6; J gene: TRBJ2-4; D gene: NA; CDR3 protein: CASRSGDAKNIQYF; CDR3 DNA: TGTGCCAGCAGGTCAGGGGATGCCAAAAACATTCAGTACTTC
clone size: NA; V gene: TRBV15; J gene: TRBJ1-2; D gene: NA; CDR3 protein: CATSRGPGLYGYTF; CDR3 DNA: TGTGCCACCAGCAGAGGTCCAGGACTCTATGGCTACACCTTC
clone size: NA; V gene: TRBV5-1; J gene: TRBJ1-6; D gene: TRBD1; CDR3 protein: CASSLETGENSPLHF; CDR3 DNA: TGCGCCAGCAGCTTGGAGACAGGGGAAAATTCACCCCTCCACTTT
clone size: NA; V gene: TRBV28; J gene: TRBJ2-5; D gene: NA; CDR3 protein: CASSPSGVGETQYF; CDR3 DNA: TGTGCCAGCAGCCCCTCGGGGGTGGGGGAGACCCAGTACTTC
clone size: once; V gene: TRBV3-1/TRBV3-2; J gene: TRBJ1-1; D gene: NA; CDR3 protein: CASSQMPGDTEAFF; CDR3 DNA: TGTGCCAGCAGCCAAATGCCGGGGGACACTGAAGCTTTCTTT
clone size: NA; V gene: TRBV24-1; J gene: TRBJ2-3; D gene: NA; CDR3 protein: CATSLAADTQYF; CDR3 DNA: TGTGCCACCAGCCTAGCAGCAGATACGCAGTATTTT
clone size: NA; V gene: TRBV18; J gene: TRBJ1-2; D gene: TRBD1; CDR3 protein: CASSPLGTGSNYGYTF; CDR3 DNA: TGTGCCAGCTCACCTCTCGGGACAGGCTCTAACTATGGCTACACCTTC
clone size: NA; V gene: TRBV28; J gene: TRBJ1-1; D gene: NA; CDR3 protein: CASSSSKTGMNTEAFF; CDR3 DNA: TGTGCCAGCAGTTCGTCTAAGACAGGCATGAACACTGAAGCTTTCTTT
clone size: NA; V gene: TRBV4-1; J gene: TRBJ2-5; D gene: NA; CDR3 protein: CASSHEGLRRGAQYF; CDR3 DNA: TGCGCCAGCAGCCACGAGGGACTCCGGCGAGGGGCCCAGTACTTC
clone size: NA; V gene: TRBV2; J gene: TRBJ1-2; D gene: NA; CDR3 protein: CASRRTEGNYGYTF; CDR3 DNA: TGTGCCAGCAGAAGGACAGAAGGAAACTATGGCTACACCTTC
clone size: NA; V gene: TRBV7-3; J gene: TRBJ2-3; D gene: TRBD2; CDR3 protein: CASSRSGGSTDTQYF; CDR3 DNA: TGTGCCAGCAGCCGGAGCGGGGGGAGCACAGATACGCAGTATTTT
clone size: NA; V gene: TRBV10-3; J gene: TRBJ1-6; D gene: NA; CDR3 protein: CAISESGPENSPLHF; CDR3 DNA: TGTGCCATCAGTGAGAGTGGTCCCGAGAATTCACCCCTCCACTTT
clone size: NA; V gene: TRBV2; J gene: TRBJ1-1; D gene: TRBD1; CDR3 protein: CASRDRGWGGTEAFF; CDR3 DNA: TGTGCCAGCAGAGACAGGGGATGGGGAGGCACTGAAGCTTTCTTT
clone size: few; V gene: TRBV28; J gene: TRBJ1-2; D gene: NA; CDR3 protein: CASSLQGLGYTF; CDR3 DNA: TGTGCCAGCAGTTTGCAGGGCCTTGGCTACACCTTC
clone size: NA; V gene: TRBV6-1; J gene: TRBJ1-5; D gene: NA; CDR3 protein: CASSEWGTGNQPQHF; CDR3 DNA: TGTGCCAGCAGTGAATGGGGCACTGGCAATCAGCCCCAGCATTTT
clone size: NA; V gene: TRBV10-3; J gene: TRBJ2-7; D gene: TRBD2; CDR3 protein: CAATSGLAGHSPYEQYF; CDR3 DNA: TGTGCCGCCACCTCGGGACTAGCGGGCCACTCCCCCTACGAGCAGTACTTC
clone size: NA; V gene: TRBV30; J gene: TRBJ1-4; D gene: NA; CDR3 protein: CAWSSGLTPEKLFF; CDR3 DNA: TGTGCCTGGAGCTCGGGACTTACCCCCGAAAAACTGTTTTTT
clone size: NA; V gene: TRBV6-5; J gene: TRBJ2-7; D gene: TRBD2; CDR3 protein: CASSAGTSGREDF; CDR3 DNA: TGTGCCAGCAGCGCCGGGACTAGCGGGAGGGAAGACTTC
clone size: NA; V gene: TRBV4-1; J gene: TRBJ2-1; D gene: NA; CDR3 protein: CASSQGDGSGTFF; CDR3 DNA: TGCGCCAGCAGCCAAGGCGATGGTAGCGGAACGTTCTTC
clone size: NA; V gene: TRBV12-3/TRBV12-4; J gene: TRBJ2-1; D gene: NA; CDR3 protein: CASSFPGYNEQFF; CDR3 DNA: TGTGCCAGCAGTTTTCCGGGCTACAATGAGCAGTTCTTC
clone size: NA; V gene: TRBV7-9; J gene: TRBJ2-7; D gene: NA; CDR3 protein: CASSPYSYEQYF; CDR3 DNA: TGTGCCAGCAGCCCCTACTCCTACGAGCAGTACTTC